This T cell receptor beta chain was recorded in a study of blood T cell repertoires in COVID-19. As processed by the authors: The authors estimated nucleated cell counts from reference gene primer amplification. The assay was immunoSEQ multiplex PCR, and TCRdb's table has in-frame clones only and misses some. The V and J calls and the clone size are those of that table, but D and trimming were determined from the DNA. This table holds around 200,000 clones, around nine tenths found once. CDR3 length equals 15 residues. V shed 3 bases, J shed 0 bases, and the junction held 4 bases outside the gene matches. Germline CDR1 and CDR2: SGHKS and YYEKEE (reference sequence).

Material for sequencing was PBMCs or T cells enriched from blood (not recorded which). The receptor was isolated from a woman between 18 and 30 years old who had recovered from COVID-19. The V and J genes are TRBV5-5 and TRBJ2-7, with 9 nucleotides matching TRBD1. This CDR3 reads CASSWGQGSSYEQYF. The CDR3 DNA is TGTGCCAGCAGCTGGGGACAGGGTAGCTCCTACGAGCAGTACTTC.